This TCR beta chain appears in the sequencing data of a study of blood T cell repertoires in COVID-19. Study details: The United States, Italy and Spain supplied acute and convalescent COVID-19 samples.

Living in about two dozen US areas, the participants were between about 18 and 100 years of age. Participants' reported clinical history set cohort assignment. Only in-frame clones appear in the TCRdb table, and some are missing; sequencing was by immunoSEQ multiplex PCR. The sample lists approximately 280,000 clones; approximately 89% were seen once. V was shortened by 6 bases and J by 0 bases, with 12 bases between the two germline ends. There are 14 residues in the CDR3. The V gene's germline CDR1 is SNHLY and CDR2 FYNNEI. This sequence was found in a woman aged 60-70 years who had recovered from COVID-19. Sequencing used PBMCs or T cells enriched from blood (not recorded which). The chain has TRBV2 and TRBJ2-7; tentatively, D is TRBD1 (6 bases). The CDR3 is CASSTGQYSYEQYF. CDR3 in DNA: TGTGCCAGCAGCACCGGACAGTACTCCTACGAGCAGTACTTC.